Below, 29 T cell receptor beta chains from the same sample are listed, as sequenced in a study of blood T cell repertoires in COVID-19. The data were produced by immunoSEQ multiplex PCR, yet TCRdb's version contains in-frame clones alone and is incomplete. The table records some 400,000 clones, 90% of them present only once. Sequencing input: peripheral blood. The receptors were gathered from a man aged 18 to 29 with active or convalescent COVID-19.

CDR3 sequence reads: CSAIERGNTDTQYF. In DNA form, the CDR3 reads TGCAGTGCTATTGAGCGGGGAAACACAGATACGCAGTATTTT. The chain links TRBV20-1 to TRBJ2-3, with 7 bases lining up with TRBD2. The length of the CDR3 is 14 residues. The ends lost 4 bases at V and 2 bases at J; junction bases unmatched: 6. Germline CDR1 is DFQATT and CDR2 is SNEGSKA (reference sequence).

The sample holds one count of this clone. The chain employs TRBV6-4 and TRBJ2-3; 9 bases fit TRBD2. The J segment lost 2 bases and the V segment lost 3 bases, leaving 6 bases of the junction unmatched. The germline gives CDR1 MRHNA, CDR2 SNTAGT. The CDR3 sequence is 16 residues long. As DNA, the CDR3 is TGTGCCAGCAGTGAACTCGCGGGAGGGCCCACAGATACGCAGTATTTT. It yields the protein CASSELAGGPTDTQYF.

The CDR3 DNA reads as TGTGCCAGCAGCGACGGGGAATCGAAGACTTTCTTT. Its translation: CASSDGESKTFF. The genes are TRBV6-6 and TRBJ1-1; D uncertain. V lost 6 bases and J 12 bases, leaving 17 bases between the germline ends. Germline V lookup: CDR1 MNHNY, CDR2 SVGAGI (reference sequence). The CDR3 totals 12 residues.

The chain links TRBV5-1 to TRBJ1-4, with D uncertain. This CDR3 spans 13 amino acids. Germline CDR1 is SGHRS and CDR2 is YFSETQ. V gave up 4 bases and J gave up 6 bases, with 10 bases separating them. The CDR3 protein is CASSESPDEKLFF. The CDR3 region has the DNA TGCGCCAGCAGCGAGTCACCGGATGAAAAACTGTTTTTT.

The genes are TRBV18 and TRBJ2-7; the match to TRBD2 covers 10 bases. Germline trimming cut 5 bases from V and 0 bases from J; bases unmatched to any gene: 7. Germline V gene lookup returns CDR1 KGHSH and CDR2 LQKENI. This CDR3 has 16 residues. CDR3 bases: TGTGCCAGCTCAACCACGACTAGCGGGCGCTCCTACGAGCAGTACTTC. Translating gives CASSTTTSGRSYEQYF.

The CDR3 nucleotides are TGTGCCAGCTCACCATCTTTGAGCGGGAGAGGAGCCGGGGAGCTGTTTTTT. Protein sequence: CASSPSLSGRGAGELFF. The chain recombines TRBV18 with TRBJ2-2; 8 bases match TRBD2. The CDR3 is 17 amino acids. The V segment lost 2 bases and the J segment 6 bases; nucleotides outside the gene matches: 11. Looked up from germline, CDR1 is KGHSH and CDR2 is LQKENI.

This clone came up a few times. CDR3 bases: TGTGCCACCAGCAGACAGGGGGCGATTTCAGGAAACACCATATATTTT. This gives the protein CATSRQGAISGNTIYF. The chain combines TRBV15 with TRBJ1-3; 8 positions match TRBD1. Germline loops: CDR1 LNHNV, CDR2 YYDKDF (reference sequence). J gave up 4 bases and V 2 bases, and 7 bases lay outside the gene matches. The CDR3 sequence is 16 residues long. The variable domain in full, with the rest retrieved from reference TRBV15 and TRBJ1-3, is DAMVIQNPRYQVTQFGKPVTLSCSQTLNHNVMYWYQQKSSQAPKLLFHYYDKDFNNEADTPDNFQSRRPNTSFCFLDIRSPGLGDTAMYLCATSRQGAISGNTIYFGEGSWLTVV.

The rearrangement links TRBV4-3 to TRBJ2-5; D is possibly TRBD2 (6 bases). Germline CDR1 and CDR2: LGHNA and YSLEER. The CDR3 covers 15 residues. Trimming pared 0 bases from V and 5 bases from J, leaving 13 bases between. DNA of the CDR3: TGCGCCAGCAGCCAAGAGCGGGGCTTCGGCGAGACCCAGTACTTC. Translated, it gives CASSQERGFGETQYF.

The chain is built from TRBV6-5 and TRBJ2-7; 14 bases align to TRBD2. CDR1 is MNHEY, CDR2 SVGAGI, per germline. There are 15 residues in the CDR3. J was trimmed by 4 bases and V by 8 bases; bases with no gene match: 7. The CDR3 here is CASGTSGSVGYEQYF. As DNA, the CDR3 is TGTGCCAGCGGGACTAGCGGGAGTGTCGGGTACGAGCAGTACTTC.

The chain employs TRBV7-3 and TRBJ1-1; D is perhaps TRBD1 (5 bases). The CDR3 is 15 residues long. Germline V gene lookup returns CDR1 SGHTA and CDR2 FQGTGA. V was cut by 0 bases and J by 1 base, with 9 bases left in between. In DNA form, the CDR3 reads TGTGCCAGCAGCTTAACAGGGGCCGCGAACACTGAAGCTTTCTTT. Amino acids: CASSLTGAANTEAFF.

The J gene is TRBJ1-2, the V gene TRBV6-5; 12 bases are shared with TRBD1. The CDR3 sequence is 15 residues long. The V segment lost 4 bases and the J segment 7 bases; nucleotides outside the gene matches: 7. Germline lookup yields CDR1 MNHEY and CDR2 SVGAGI. The CDR3 spells CASSSPGQGAIGYTF. CDR3 DNA sequence: TGTGCCAGCAGTTCGCCGGGACAGGGGGCAATTGGCTACACCTTC.

V usage is TRBV7-8 and J usage is TRBJ1-2; 10 bases fit TRBD1. The germline V gene has CDR1 SGHVS and CDR2 FQNEAQ. This CDR3 spans 15 amino acids. V trimming: 5 bases; J trimming: 5 bases; junction bases outside the gene matches: 8. The CDR3 DNA reads as TGTGCCAGCAGCCCCTGGGACAGGGGATATTATGGCTACACCTTC. It is translated as CASSPWDRGYYGYTF.

Concerning this clone itself: A read error may account for a junction end that differs from germline. The gene calls are TRBV5-1 and TRBJ2-6, with 12 bases lining up with TRBD1. The germline gives CDR1 SGHRS, CDR2 YFSETQ. CDR3 length: 18 residues. CDR3 sequence reads: CASRLKGQGASGANVLTF. CDR3 DNA sequence: TGCGCCAGCAGACTAAAGGGACAGGGGGCGAGTGGGGCCAACGTGCTGACTTTC.

V and J are TRBV2 and TRBJ2-2, with no clear D. Per the germline V gene, CDR1 is SNHLY and CDR2 is FYNNEI. The germline V and J ends were trimmed by 8 bases and 1 base, with 5 bases remaining between them. This CDR3 is 12 amino acids long. Here the CDR3 reads CASALNTGELFF. DNA of the CDR3: TGTGCCAGCGCGCTGAACACCGGGGAGCTGTTTTTT.

The V and J genes are TRBV28 and TRBJ1-2; 9 bases are a match to TRBD1. CDR1 and CDR2 (germline): MDHEN, SYDVKM. The CDR3 consists of 14 residues. V gave up 6 bases and J gave up 5 bases; unmatched junction bases: 7. CDR3 DNA sequence: TGTGCCAGCAGACACAGACAGGGGGGGTATGGCTACACCTTC. It encodes CASRHRQGGYGYTF.

The chain is built from TRBV12-5 and TRBJ1-1; 11 nucleotides match TRBD1. The V segment lost 5 bases and the J segment 1 base; nucleotides outside the gene matches: 3. CDR1 and CDR2 from the germline V gene are LGHNT and FRNRAP. The CDR3 contains 15 residues. The CDR3 protein is CASGPGTGGNTEAFF. The CDR3 nucleotides are TGTGCTAGTGGTCCCGGGACAGGGGGGAACACTGAAGCTTTCTTT.

The J gene is TRBJ1-5, the V gene TRBV6-2 or TRBV6-3; D uncertain. Trimming removed 0 bases at V and 1 base at J, with 4 bases between. Per germline, CDR1 MNHEY and CDR2 SVGEGT. The CDR3 spans 14 residues. The DNA of the CDR3 is TGTGCCAGCAGTTACTCTATGAGCAATCAGCCCCAGCATTTT. It specifies CASSYSMSNQPQHF.

The chain carries TRBV7-2 and TRBJ1-2; D not certain. Per germline, CDR1 SGHTA and CDR2 FQGNSA. V was shortened by 5 bases and J by 5 bases, with 12 bases between the two germline ends. The CDR3 runs 13 residues. CDR3 sequence: CASSTVGHYGYTF. In nucleotides, the CDR3 is TGTGCCAGCAGCACCGTTGGGCATTATGGCTACACCTTC. The whole variable domain, remainder taken from reference TRBV7-2 and TRBJ1-2, is GAGVSQSPSNKVTEKGKDVELRCDPISGHTALYWYRQSLGQGLEFLIYFQGNSAPDKSGLPSDRFSAERTGGSVSTLTIQRTQQEDSAVYLCASSTVGHYGYTFGSGTRLTVV.

The V gene is TRBV24-1, the J gene TRBJ1-6; D is uncertain. Per the germline V gene, CDR1 is KGHDR and CDR2 is SFDVKD. The CDR3 consists of 18 residues. V gave up 9 bases and J gave up 3 bases, with 23 bases separating them. The CDR3 sequence is CATETEAPTPFYNSPLHF. The CDR3 bases are TGTGCCACCGAAACTGAAGCCCCAACTCCGTTCTATAATTCACCCCTCCACTTT.

A single count supports this clone. V gene TRBV3-1 (or the pseudogene TRBV3-2) combines with J gene TRBJ2-5, with TRBD2 matching 7 bases. The CDR3 covers 16 residues. The V gene's germline CDR1 is LGHDT and CDR2 YNNKEL (reference sequence). The trim removed 4 bases at V and 5 bases at J, leaving 13 bases unmatched. CDR3 DNA sequence: TGTGCCAGCAGCCTTCTGGGCGGGGGACCTCGGGAGACCCAGTACTTC. The encoded protein is CASSLLGGGPRETQYF.

The chain uses TRBV4-1 and TRBJ2-3; D perhaps matches TRBD2 (5 bases). CDR1 and CDR2 from the germline V gene are MGHRA and YSYEKL. V lost 0 bases to trimming and J lost 2 bases, with 15 bases between them. The CDR3 totals 17 residues. The CDR3 DNA reads TGCGCCAGCAGCCAAGATCCCCCGGGGTTGAACACAGATACGCAGTATTTT. Amino acid sequence: CASSQDPPGLNTDTQYF.

This clone showed up just a few times. The gene calls are TRBV11-1 and TRBJ2-1, with 7 positions matching TRBD1. V dropped 4 bases and J dropped 9; count of bases not matched to a gene: 6. Looked up from germline, CDR1 is SGHAT and CDR2 is FQDESV (reference sequence). CDR3 length: 13 residues. This chain's CDR3 is CASSWAGGGEQFF. In DNA form, the CDR3 reads TGTGCCAGCAGCTGGGCAGGGGGTGGTGAGCAGTTCTTC.

The chain combines TRBV7-3 with TRBJ2-2; TRBD2 agrees at 10 bases. CDR3 length: 16 residues. Germline trimming cut 3 bases from V and 1 base from J; bases unmatched to any gene: 2. The germline V gene encodes CDR1 SGHTA and CDR2 FQGTGA. CDR3: CASSLIAGGNTGELFF. The CDR3 bases are TGTGCCAGCAGCTTGATAGCGGGAGGGAACACCGGGGAGCTGTTTTTT.

This sequence joins TRBV5-6 and TRBJ1-1; 9 nucleotides agree with TRBD1. With 4 bases clipped from V and 2 bases from J, the junction kept 9 bases outside the gene matches. The CDR3 spans 16 residues. Germline CDR1 is SGHDT and CDR2 is YYEEEE. CDR3 sequence: CASSTYTGGVNTEAFF. CDR3 sequence (DNA): TGTGCCAGCAGCACCTACACAGGGGGCGTAAACACTGAAGCTTTCTTT.

The rearrangement joins TRBV3-1 (or the pseudogene TRBV3-2) to TRBJ2-3; D is unresolved. V shed 3 bases and J shed 2 bases, with 9 bases lying between them. The germline V gene has CDR1 LGHDT and CDR2 YNNKEL (reference sequence). There are 14 residues in the CDR3. The CDR3 sequence is CASSHSLVTDTQYF. Written as DNA, the CDR3 is TGTGCCAGCAGCCATTCCCTAGTCACAGATACGCAGTATTTT.

The count of this clone is one. The J gene is TRBJ1-2, the V gene TRBV7-2; tentative D call: TRBD1 (5 bases). Trimming shortened V by 5 bases and J by 4 bases, and 14 bases separated the two germline ends. Germline CDR1 reads SGHTA; CDR2 reads FQGNSA. The CDR3 covers 14 residues. The CDR3 bases are TGTGCCAGCAGCGCTCCGGGGGAAGGCTATGGCTACACCTTC. This translates into CASSAPGEGYGYTF.

CDR3 amino acids: CASSLRAGVLAVNEKLFF. CDR3 nucleotide sequence: TGTGCCAGCAGCTTAAGGGCGGGGGTTCTTGCTGTGAATGAAAAACTGTTTTTT. This chain joins TRBV13 and TRBJ1-4; a weak D match, TRBD1 (5 bases). The CDR3 length is 18 residues. In germline, CDR1 is PRHDT, CDR2 FYEKMQ (reference sequence). Trimming removed 2 bases at V and 5 bases at J, with 21 bases between.

The V call is TRBV10-1, the J call TRBJ1-4; possible D gene TRBD1, 5 bases. Deletions cut 4 bases from V and 3 bases from J, with 15 bases between. The CDR3 has 16 residues. CDR1 WNHNN and CDR2 SYGVQD come from the germline V gene (reference sequence). The CDR3 DNA reads TGCGCCAGCAGTGGGGTCAGGGTTGCATCTAATGAAAAACTGTTTTTT. It codes for CASSGVRVASNEKLFF.

V usage is TRBV7-3 and J usage is TRBJ2-5; D perhaps matches TRBD1 (6 bases). The CDR3 extends over 13 amino acids. With 4 bases removed from V and 2 bases from J, the gap between germline ends came to 8 bases. Looked up from germline, CDR1 is SGHTA and CDR2 is FQGTGA. CDR3 loop: CASSSGHQETQYF. CDR3 DNA: TGTGCCAGCAGCTCGGGACATCAAGAGACCCAGTACTTC.